Listed below are T cell receptor beta chains from one sample, sequenced in a study of T cell clonotyping in hematopoietic cell transplantation. Sequencing used immunoSEQ multiplex PCR; TCRdb keeps in-frame clones, though not all of them. The sample lists fewer than 8,500 clones, around 97% seen once, with about a sixth in the top ten. The source material was peripheral blood mononuclear cells, sampled before stem cell transplant. Receptors originate from a man between 65 and 85 years old with acute myeloid leukemia. Some clones in this sample may be carry-over from other donors' samples. The CDR3 runs from the conserved cysteine through the conserved F or W. D genes are given only for firm matches. A row's size may be missing; if present it is once, few, many or a size class.

clone size: -
D gene: -
V gene: TRBV30
J gene: TRBJ2-2
CDR3 protein: CAWSGAASNTGELFF
CDR3 DNA: TGTGCCTGGAGTGGGGCGGCATCCAACACCGGGGAGCTGTTTTTT

clone size: -
D gene: TRBD2
V gene: TRBV7-3
J gene: TRBJ2-1
CDR3 protein: CASSALAGGVDEQFF
CDR3 DNA: TGTGCCAGCAGCGCTTTAGCGGGAGGTGTAGATGAGCAGTTCTTC

clone size: -
D gene: TRBD1
V gene: TRBV19
J gene: TRBJ1-2
CDR3 protein: CASSIETGYSETGYTF
CDR3 DNA: TGTGCCAGTAGTATTGAGACAGGGTATTCTGAGACTGGCTACACCTTC

clone size: -
D gene: -
V gene: TRBV6-5
J gene: TRBJ2-1
CDR3 protein: CASGPITTGIEQFF
CDR3 DNA: TGTGCCAGCGGACCAATTACGACGGGCATCGAGCAGTTCTTC

clone size: -
D gene: -
V gene: TRBV6-1
J gene: TRBJ2-7
CDR3 protein: CASSEAPDAVSYEQYF
CDR3 DNA: TGTGCCAGCAGTGAAGCGCCGGACGCCGTCTCCTACGAGCAGTACTTC

clone size: -
D gene: -
V gene: TRBV7-2
J gene: TRBJ2-2
CDR3 protein: CASSLAGVVGELFF
CDR3 DNA: TGTGCCAGCAGCTTAGCGGGAGTAGTCGGGGAGCTGTTTTTT

clone size: -
D gene: -
V gene: TRBV19
J gene: TRBJ2-5
CDR3 protein: CASRGQALGETQYF
CDR3 DNA: TGTGCCAGTAGGGGCCAGGCCCTCGGGGAGACCCAGTACTTC

clone size: -
D gene: -
V gene: TRBV5-1
J gene: TRBJ2-7
CDR3 protein: CASSSTGGDEQYF
CDR3 DNA: TGCGCCAGCAGCTCCACCGGCGGGGACGAGCAGTACTTC

clone size: once
D gene: TRBD1
V gene: TRBV5-6
J gene: TRBJ1-5
CDR3 protein: CASSANSGQGGQPQHF
CDR3 DNA: TGTGCCAGCAGCGCAAATTCGGGACAGGGGGGACAGCCCCAGCATTTT

clone size: -
D gene: -
V gene: TRBV2
J gene: TRBJ1-5
CDR3 protein: CASLRSQGINQPQHF
CDR3 DNA: TGTGCCAGCCTAAGAAGTCAGGGGATAAATCAGCCCCAGCATTTT

clone size: once
D gene: -
V gene: TRBV4-1
J gene: TRBJ2-7
CDR3 protein: CASSPLGGYEQYF
CDR3 DNA: TGCGCCAGCAGCCCCCTGGGCGGCTACGAGCAGTACTTC

clone size: -
D gene: -
V gene: TRBV27
J gene: TRBJ1-2
CDR3 protein: CASSLRQVQTNYGYTF
CDR3 DNA: TGTGCCAGCAGTCTTAGACAGGTCCAAACTAACTATGGCTACACCTTC

clone size: once
D gene: TRBD1
V gene: TRBV19
J gene: TRBJ2-7
CDR3 protein: CASSPQGTGAYEQYF
CDR3 DNA: TGTGCCAGTAGCCCCCAAGGGACAGGAGCCTACGAGCAGTACTTC

clone size: -
D gene: -
V gene: TRBV6-5
J gene: TRBJ2-7
CDR3 protein: CASLGANSYEQYF
CDR3 DNA: TGTGCCAGCCTGGGGGCGAACTCCTACGAGCAGTACTTC

clone size: -
D gene: -
V gene: TRBV10-3
J gene: TRBJ2-5
CDR3 protein: CAISESSRGGPETQYF
CDR3 DNA: TGTGCCATCAGTGAGTCGAGCAGGGGAGGTCCAGAGACCCAGTACTTC

clone size: once
D gene: TRBD1
V gene: TRBV5-1
J gene: TRBJ1-2
CDR3 protein: CASSSGQGYGYTF
CDR3 DNA: TGCGCCAGCAGCTCCGGACAGGGATATGGCTACACCTTC

clone size: -
D gene: -
V gene: TRBV11-2
J gene: TRBJ1-1
CDR3 protein: CASSNLGRNTEAFF
CDR3 DNA: TGTGCCAGCAGCAACCTCGGCCGGAACACTGAAGCTTTCTTT

clone size: few
D gene: -
V gene: TRBV4-2
J gene: TRBJ1-4
CDR3 protein: CASSQATEKLFF
CDR3 DNA: TGTGCCAGCAGCCAAGCTACTGAAAAACTGTTTTTT

clone size: -
D gene: -
V gene: TRBV5-1
J gene: TRBJ2-6
CDR3 protein: CASSLGPSGANVLTF
CDR3 DNA: TGCGCCAGCAGCTTGGGCCCCTCTGGGGCCAACGTCCTGACTTTC

clone size: -
D gene: -
V gene: TRBV11-2
J gene: TRBJ1-2
CDR3 protein: CASSQRGNYGYTF
CDR3 DNA: TGTGCCAGCAGTCAGAGGGGCAACTATGGCTACACCTTC

clone size: once
D gene: -
V gene: TRBV2
J gene: TRBJ2-3
CDR3 protein: CASSDPQGPDTQYF
CDR3 DNA: TGTGCCAGCAGTGATCCCCAGGGCCCAGATACGCAGTATTTT

clone size: -
D gene: -
V gene: TRBV7-2
J gene: TRBJ1-5
CDR3 protein: CASSLGRQTNQPQHF
CDR3 DNA: TGTGCCAGCAGCTTGGGTAGGCAGACAAATCAGCCCCAGCATTTT